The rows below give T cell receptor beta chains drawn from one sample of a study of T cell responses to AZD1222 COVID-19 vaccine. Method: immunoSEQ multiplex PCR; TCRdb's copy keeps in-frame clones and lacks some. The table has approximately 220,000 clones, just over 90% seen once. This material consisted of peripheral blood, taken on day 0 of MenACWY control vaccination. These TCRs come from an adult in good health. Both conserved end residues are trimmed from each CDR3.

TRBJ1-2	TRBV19	ASSSSRDSSGR
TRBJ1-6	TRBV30	AWRQGRSPLH
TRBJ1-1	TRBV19	ASSYSSVGTEAF
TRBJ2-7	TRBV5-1	ASSPGQGPFYEQY
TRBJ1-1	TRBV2	ASSELSGNTEAF
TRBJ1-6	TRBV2	ASSVGYSPLH
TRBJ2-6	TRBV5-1	ASSPRGAGANVLT
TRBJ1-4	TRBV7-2	ASSLGGAYDEKLF
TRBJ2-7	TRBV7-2	ASTLQGGSREQY
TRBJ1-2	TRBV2	ASSETGGGYSGYT
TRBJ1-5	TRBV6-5	ASSQTGIGNQPQH
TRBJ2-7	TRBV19	ASSGYSYEQY
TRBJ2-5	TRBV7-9	ASRLQGRETQY
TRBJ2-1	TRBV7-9	ASSGDRVGSYNEQF
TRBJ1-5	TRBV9	ASSVDGARQPQH
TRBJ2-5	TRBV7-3	ASSLGGVQETQY
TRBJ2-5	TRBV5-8	ASSLADGTQY
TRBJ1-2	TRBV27	ASSFSRGRSYGYT
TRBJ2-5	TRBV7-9	ASSAGTIETQY
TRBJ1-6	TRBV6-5	ASSYSIDWGSPLH
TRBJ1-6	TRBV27	ASSLSGGFSGSPLH
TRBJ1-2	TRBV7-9	ASSPQRDRKGFSYGYT
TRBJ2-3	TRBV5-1	ASSLSGGYTTDTQY
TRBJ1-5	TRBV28	ASSRQPQH
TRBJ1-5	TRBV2	ASRASMWDQPQH
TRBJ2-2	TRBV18	ASSKSRAAGTGELF
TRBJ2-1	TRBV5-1	ASTGLVYNEQF
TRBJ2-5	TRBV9	ASSVTAGVEETQY
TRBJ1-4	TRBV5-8	ASSAGSRRSNEKLF
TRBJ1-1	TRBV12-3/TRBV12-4	ASSYLGTEAF
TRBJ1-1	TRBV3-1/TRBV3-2	ASSQRQGTEAF
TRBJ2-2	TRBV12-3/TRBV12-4	ASSFGFGGELF
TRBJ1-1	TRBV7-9	ASSLAGATEAF